Included here is one T cell receptor (beta chain) sequence, with context. The V end was cut by 3 bases, the J end by 6 bases, with 12 bases between. The CDR3 runs 13 residues. In germline, CDR1 is MNHEY, CDR2 SMNVEV (reference sequence). The study ran its PCR with 60 Vbeta and 13 Jbeta primers. This table comes from immunoSEQ multiplex PCR, and its TCRdb copy is limited to in-frame clones, with some not included. This sample has 90,000 or so clones, with over 75% found just once. This sample is drawn from a study of cytomegalovirus exposure and HLA in healthy donors. The receptor was isolated from a man aged 50 to 60 in good health and CMV-seronegative. Sequenced material: PBMCs. The J gene is TRBJ2-7, the V gene TRBV27; tentatively, D is TRBD2 (5 bases). The chain's CDR3 is CASSFNEGGEQYF. The CDR3 DNA reads as TGTGCCAGCAGTTTTAATGAAGGAGGCGAGCAGTACTTC.